A single sample gave rise to the 15 T cell receptor beta chains below, sequenced in a study of T cell responses to AZD1222 COVID-19 vaccine. Data came from immunoSEQ multiplex PCR; TCRdb stores just in-frame clones and leaves some out. Counted here are some 49,000 clones, approximately 80% occurring once; the ten biggest clones make up around 7%. Sequenced material: peripheral blood, taken on day 0 of AZD1222 vaccination. Receptor source: an adult in good health.

V usage is TRBV27 and J usage is TRBJ2-4; D gene uncertain. Germline CDR1 is MNHEY and CDR2 is SMNVEV (reference sequence). V was cut by 4 bases and J by 2 bases, with 6 bases left in between. This CDR3 is built from 13 residues. CDR3 DNA: TGTGCCAGCAGTTCAAGCCCCAAAAACATTCAGTACTTC. Encoded protein: CASSSSPKNIQYF.

The chain is built from TRBV3-1 (or the pseudogene TRBV3-2) and TRBJ2-1, with 12 bases lining up with TRBD2. Germline V CDR1 and CDR2: LGHDT, YNNKEL (reference sequence). The CDR3 sequence is 16 residues long. With V trimmed by 5 bases and J by 6 bases, 8 bases remained unmatched. The CDR3 DNA sequence: TGTGCCAGCAGCACGCGGACTAGCGGGGATCCCAATGAGCAGTTCTTC. It yields the protein CASSTRTSGDPNEQFF.

V and J are TRBV5-5 and TRBJ2-1, with D perhaps TRBD2 (5 bases). V was trimmed by 2 bases and J by 10 bases, leaving 7 bases between them. The CDR3 has 11 residues. Germline assignment: CDR1 SGHKS and CDR2 YYEKEE (reference sequence). This chain's CDR3 is CASSFPGEQFF. The CDR3 coding sequence is TGTGCCAGCAGCTTCCCGGGGGAGCAGTTCTTC.

The chain uses TRBV15 and TRBJ2-7; D remains unclear. Germline V gives CDR1 LNHNV, CDR2 YYDKDF (reference sequence). CDR3 length: 14 residues. V lost 0 bases and J lost 0, with 6 bases in between. As DNA, the CDR3 is TGTGCCACCAGCAGAGATCCGGACTCCTACGAGCAGTACGTC. Translated, it gives CATSRDPDSYEQYV.

The rearrangement uses TRBV14 and TRBJ2-7; TRBD2 is a possible D gene (5 bases). Trimming took off 3 bases at V and 4 bases at J, with 16 bases between the two ends. CDR1 and CDR2 (germline): SGHDN, FVKESK. The CDR3 totals 15 residues. CDR3 DNA sequence: TGTGCCAGCAGCCAGGCCTCCGGGATTCAATACGAGCAGTACTTC. It translates to CASSQASGIQYEQYF.

The chain joins TRBV28 to TRBJ2-1; no clear D gene. CDR1 MDHEN and CDR2 SYDVKM come from the germline V gene. The CDR3 has 14 residues. Trimming stripped 6 bases from V and 1 base from J, with 10 bases between. This CDR3 reads CASRTMASYNEQFF. CDR3 DNA sequence: TGTGCCAGCAGGACCATGGCGTCCTACAATGAGCAGTTCTTC.

The genes are TRBV5-1 and TRBJ1-5; a possible D gene is TRBD1 (6 bases). The CDR3 is 14 amino acids. V lost 0 bases to trimming and J lost 5 bases, with 9 bases between them. The germline CDR1 and CDR2 sequences are SGHRS and YFSETQ. CDR3 in amino acids: CASSLGDKDQPQHF. CDR3 DNA sequence: TGCGCCAGCAGCTTGGGGGACAAGGATCAGCCCCAGCATTTT.

The CDR3 sequence: CASSSINREWETQYF. Written as DNA, the CDR3 is TGTGCCAGCAGTTCGATCAACAGGGAATGGGAGACCCAGTACTTC. The V gene is TRBV6-5, the J gene TRBJ2-5; maybe TRBD1 (6 bases). Trimming took off 4 bases at V and 5 bases at J, with 17 bases between the two ends. Germline CDR1 MNHEY, CDR2 SVGAGI. This CDR3 region has 15 residues.

The chain has TRBV19 and TRBJ1-2; possibly TRBD1 for D (5 bases). Between the trimmed V and J ends, which lost 8 bases and 3 bases, there was a span of 16 bases. This CDR3 comprises 14 residues. Germline lookup yields CDR1 LNHDA and CDR2 SQIVND (reference sequence). CDR3 in amino acids: CASFPGRTYYGYTF. In DNA, the CDR3 is TGTGCCAGTTTCCCGGGACGGACATACTATGGCTACACCTTC.

The V and J genes are TRBV6-4 and TRBJ1-1; D gene ambiguous. Trimming took off 7 bases at V and 4 bases at J, with 13 bases between the two ends. In germline, CDR1 is MRHNA, CDR2 SNTAGT. The CDR3 consists of 13 residues. CDR3 sequence reads: CASKDTWGTEAFF. DNA for the CDR3: TGTGCCAGCAAAGACACCTGGGGCACTGAAGCTTTCTTT.

The chain recombines TRBV2 with TRBJ2-1; 13 nucleotides match TRBD2. The CDR3 totals 20 residues. J lost 5 bases, V lost 0 bases, and 13 bases had no gene match. CDR1 and CDR2 from the germline V gene are SNHLY and FYNNEI. As DNA, the CDR3 is TGTGCCAGCAGTGAAGCCTCGGGCCCCACTAGCGGGAGGGACGACAATGAGCAGTTCTTC. It yields the protein CASSEASGPTSGRDDNEQFF.

V usage is TRBV21-1 and J usage is TRBJ1-4; the table's D call, TRBD1, was not checked against the DNA. TRBV21-1 is listed as a pseudogene. The CDR3 is made up of 16 amino acids. This chain's CDR3 is CASSSLQGAPKEKLFF. CDR3 sequence (DNA): TGTGCCAGCAGCAGCCTACAGGGGGCGCCTAAGGAAAAACTGTTTTTT.

The chain employs TRBV10-2 and TRBJ1-5; no reliable D call. The CDR3 contains 15 residues. Trimming cost V 8 bases and J 5 bases, with 19 bases left between them. CDR1 and CDR2 (germline): WSHSY, SAAADI. The CDR3 nucleotides are TGCGCCAGCGGCTCAGAGTCCAGGTACGATCAGCCCCAGCATTTT. Protein product: CASGSESRYDQPQHF.

The chain carries TRBV10-1 and TRBJ2-1; D is ambiguous. CDR3 length: 11 amino acids. Per germline, CDR1 WNHNN and CDR2 SYGVQD (reference sequence). V was trimmed by 5 bases and J by 4 bases, leaving 3 bases between them. The CDR3 DNA follows: TGCGCCAGCAGTACTTACAATGAGCAGTTCTTC. Translation: CASSTYNEQFF.

This chain uses TRBV14 with TRBJ1-6; TRBD1 might be the D (6 bases). The CDR3 contains 15 residues. Trimming took off 0 bases at V and 10 bases at J, with 13 bases between the two ends. From germline, CDR1 is SGHDN and CDR2 FVKESK. CDR3 nucleotides: TGTGCCAGCAGCCAAGATCCACAGGGTAAATCACCCCTCCACTTT. As protein: CASSQDPQGKSPLHF.